This T cell receptor (beta chain) is drawn from a study of blood T cell repertoires in COVID-19. Study-level information: COVID-19 samples, acute and convalescent, were from the United States, Italy and Spain. Nucleic acid was either cDNA or gDNA, and it came from T cells, B-cell-depleted T cells, or PBMCs.

Per the authors' pipeline: Reference gene primer amplification yielded estimated nucleated cell counts. Produced via immunoSEQ multiplex PCR; TCRdb's table is partial and in-frame only. Clone size and the V and J calls come from that table; the DNA yielded D and trimming. This repertoire shows under 200,000 clones, 82% found once; its top ten account for around 7.8%. Trimming at V came to 6 bases and at J to 3 bases, leaving 10 bases not matched to a gene. The CDR3 spans 16 residues. Germline CDR1 is SNHLY and CDR2 is FYNNEI. Enrolment of Seattle patients took place during active infection, and they were followed longitudinally.

The TCR sequence derives from a woman aged 60-75 years with COVID-19, enrolled during active disease. The sample taken for sequencing was peripheral blood. The rearrangement links TRBV2 to TRBJ2-1, with 8 bases aligning to TRBD2. CDR3 sequence (DNA): TGTGCCAGCAGAGGAAGCGGGGGTGACCTCTACAATGAGCAGTTCTTC. Its translation: CASRGSGGDLYNEQFF.